This is a list of T cell receptor beta chains from one sample in a study of response to subunit inactivated influenza vaccine. One entry per CDR3 protein, called by TCRdb with MiXCR from the RT-PCR reads. The sample holds some 480,000 distinct CDR3 sequences, approximately 11% seen once. The sample consisted of PBMCs from blood, taken roughly 6 weeks after vaccination. Source of these receptors: a man aged 45-65 years who received an inactivated influenza vaccine. CDR3s include the opening cysteine and the closing phenylalanine or tryptophan. The order of the fields is CDR3 DNA, CDR3 protein, clone size, J gene, D gene, V gene. D genes are given only for firm matches. Some rows have no size entry. The others give once, few or many, or a class for an expanded clone.

CDR3nt: TGTGTCACCAGCAGTACGGGACAGGGGTTATCGGGAGAGACCCAGTACTTC
CDR3aa: CVTSSTGQGLSGETQYF
abundance: few
j_gene: TRBJ2-5
d_gene: TRBD1
v_gene: TRBV15

CDR3nt: TGCAGTGCTAGTCGACCACTCGGGGCCGGGGAGCTGTTTTTT
CDR3aa: CSASRPLGAGELFF
abundance: NA
j_gene: TRBJ2-2
d_gene: NA
v_gene: TRBV20-1

CDR3nt: TGCAGTGCAGGGCGGGAGGGCCTAGGAGAGACCCAGTACTTC
CDR3aa: CSAGREGLGETQYF
abundance: few
j_gene: TRBJ2-5
d_gene: TRBD2
v_gene: TRBV20-1

CDR3nt: TGTGCCAGCAACGGACCCGGACACCTCTCTGGGGCCAACGTCCTGACTTTC
CDR3aa: CASNGPGHLSGANVLTF
abundance: few
j_gene: TRBJ2-6
d_gene: NA
v_gene: TRBV9

CDR3nt: TGTGCCAGCCGATCGAGACTAGCGGGAGGGTTCTACAATGAGCAGTTCTTC
CDR3aa: CASRSRLAGGFYNEQFF
abundance: NA
j_gene: TRBJ2-1
d_gene: TRBD2
v_gene: TRBV6-1

CDR3nt: TGTGCCATCAGCGTGACAGGGAGGTACAATGAGCAGTTCTTC
CDR3aa: CAISVTGRYNEQFF
abundance: NA
j_gene: TRBJ2-1
d_gene: NA
v_gene: TRBV10-3

CDR3nt: TGTGCCAGCAGGGAACACGGCATGAACACTGAAGCTTTCTTT
CDR3aa: CASREHGMNTEAFF
abundance: few
j_gene: TRBJ1-1
d_gene: NA
v_gene: TRBV12-3/TRBV12-4

CDR3nt: TGTGCCAGCAGCTCAAACGGACAGATAACCTTAGCCAAAAACATTCAGTACTTC
CDR3aa: CASSSNGQITLAKNIQYF
abundance: few
j_gene: TRBJ2-4
d_gene: NA
v_gene: TRBV11-1

CDR3nt: TGTGCCAGCAGTGAAATAAAAGGAGGCAGCTACACCGGGGAGCTGTTTTTT
CDR3aa: CASSEIKGGSYTGELFF
abundance: NA
j_gene: TRBJ2-2
d_gene: NA
v_gene: TRBV25-1

CDR3nt: TGTGCCAGCTCACCACCGAGGTTGGGGGCCTCCTACGAGCAGTACTTC
CDR3aa: CASSPPRLGASYEQYF
abundance: many
j_gene: TRBJ2-7
d_gene: NA
v_gene: TRBV18

CDR3nt: TGCAGTGCTAGACCCTGGGGGACTAGCGGGAGAAGGGGCACAGATACGCAGTATTTT
CDR3aa: CSARPWGTSGRRGTDTQYF
abundance: NA
j_gene: TRBJ2-3
d_gene: TRBD2
v_gene: TRBV20-1

CDR3nt: TGTGCCAGCAGCCCGCGGACAGGGTTTGAGCAGTTCTTC
CDR3aa: CASSPRTGFEQFF
abundance: many
j_gene: TRBJ2-1
d_gene: TRBD1
v_gene: TRBV9

CDR3nt: TGTGCCAGCAGTTACGGGGACGCTTCCAACCAAGAGACCCAGTACTTC
CDR3aa: CASSYGDASNQETQYF
abundance: NA
j_gene: TRBJ2-5
d_gene: NA
v_gene: TRBV6-5

CDR3nt: TGTGCCAGCAGCGTAACGGGACAGGCTGATGGCTACACCTTC
CDR3aa: CASSVTGQADGYTF
abundance: NA
j_gene: TRBJ1-2
d_gene: TRBD1
v_gene: TRBV4-2

CDR3nt: TGTGCCAGCAGCTTACAGGGAGATCAGCCCCAGCATTTT
CDR3aa: CASSLQGDQPQHF
abundance: many
j_gene: TRBJ1-5
d_gene: NA
v_gene: TRBV7-2

CDR3nt: TGTGCCAGCAGCTTACTAGCGGGGGCGGGGAATGAGCAGTTCTTC
CDR3aa: CASSLLAGAGNEQFF
abundance: many
j_gene: TRBJ2-1
d_gene: TRBD2
v_gene: TRBV7-2

CDR3nt: TGTGCCAGCAGTTTGGGGGGAAAACTGTTTTTT
CDR3aa: CASSLGGKLFF
abundance: many
j_gene: TRBJ1-4
d_gene: NA
v_gene: TRBV12-3/TRBV12-4

CDR3nt: TGTGCCAGCAGCTTGAGGGAGGAAGGTGAAAAACTGTTTTTT
CDR3aa: CASSLREEGEKLFF
abundance: few
j_gene: TRBJ1-4
d_gene: NA
v_gene: TRBV5-4

CDR3nt: TGTGCCATGGGCCCCGGGCTCGGGGTTAAGCCCCAGCATTTT
CDR3aa: CAMGPGLGVKPQHF
abundance: once
j_gene: TRBJ1-5
d_gene: NA
v_gene: TRBV5-2

CDR3nt: TGCGCCAGCAGCCAAGTGTCCGAGTATGGCTACACCTTC
CDR3aa: CASSQVSEYGYTF
abundance: many
j_gene: TRBJ1-2
d_gene: NA
v_gene: TRBV4-1

CDR3nt: TGTGCCTCACCTAGCGGGGAAGGCAATGAGCAGTTCTTC
CDR3aa: CASPSGEGNEQFF
abundance: NA
j_gene: TRBJ2-1
d_gene: TRBD2
v_gene: TRBV25-1

CDR3nt: TGTGCCAGCAGCCAAGTAGCCGGGCAGCTAAATGAGCAGTTCTTC
CDR3aa: CASSQVAGQLNEQFF
abundance: NA
j_gene: TRBJ2-1
d_gene: NA
v_gene: TRBV3-1

CDR3nt: TGCGCCAGCAGCTTGGAACCTTGGGAGGAGACCCAGTACTTC
CDR3aa: CASSLEPWEETQYF
abundance: many
j_gene: TRBJ2-5
d_gene: NA
v_gene: TRBV5-1

CDR3nt: TGCGCCAGCAGCAAGCAGAGGGGGTTCTCCTACGAGCAGTACTTC
CDR3aa: CASSKQRGFSYEQYF
abundance: many
j_gene: TRBJ2-7
d_gene: NA
v_gene: TRBV4-3

CDR3nt: TGTGCCAGCAGCTTACTACGGGGACTAGCGGCGAACACCGGGGAGCTGTTTTTT
CDR3aa: CASSLLRGLAANTGELFF
abundance: once
j_gene: TRBJ2-2
d_gene: TRBD2
v_gene: TRBV11-1

CDR3nt: TGCGCCAGCAGCCAAGACGGTGGACTAGCCTACGAGCAGTACTTC
CDR3aa: CASSQDGGLAYEQYF
abundance: many
j_gene: TRBJ2-7
d_gene: TRBD2
v_gene: TRBV4-1

CDR3nt: TGCGCCAGCAGCTGGACCGGGACTAGCGGGGCTCAAGAGACCCAGTACTTC
CDR3aa: CASSWTGTSGAQETQYF
abundance: few
j_gene: TRBJ2-5
d_gene: TRBD2
v_gene: TRBV5-1

CDR3nt: TGCGCCAGCAGCTATCTACGCGGGGGTTCCGAGCAGTACTTC
CDR3aa: CASSYLRGGSEQYF
abundance: many
j_gene: TRBJ2-7
d_gene: TRBD2
v_gene: TRBV5-1

CDR3nt: TGTGCCAGCAGCCCGTCCATCCCCCTAGCGGGAGCTACCCCCTACGAGCAGTACTTC
CDR3aa: CASSPSIPLAGATPYEQYF
abundance: few
j_gene: TRBJ2-7
d_gene: TRBD2
v_gene: TRBV13

CDR3nt: TGCAGTGCCCTCCACCCGAATCAGCCCCAGCATTTT
CDR3aa: CSALHPNQPQHF
abundance: few
j_gene: TRBJ1-5
d_gene: NA
v_gene: TRBV20-1

CDR3nt: TGTGCCAGCAGCCGGGGGACAGCCTATGGCTACACCTTC
CDR3aa: CASSRGTAYGYTF
abundance: many
j_gene: TRBJ1-2
d_gene: TRBD1
v_gene: TRBV12-3/TRBV12-4

CDR3nt: TGTGCCAGCAGTGTACAGAGGAACACTGAAGCTTTCTTT
CDR3aa: CASSVQRNTEAFF
abundance: few
j_gene: TRBJ1-1
d_gene: NA
v_gene: TRBV12-3/TRBV12-4

CDR3nt: TGTGCCAGCAGTTCCCGGACTAGCGGGGGCTTCCAAGAGACCCAGTACTTC
CDR3aa: CASSSRTSGGFQETQYF
abundance: NA
j_gene: TRBJ2-5
d_gene: TRBD2
v_gene: TRBV6-5

CDR3nt: TGCGCCAGCAGCTCTACGGGACAGGGGGTCGACGAGCAGTACTTC
CDR3aa: CASSSTGQGVDEQYF
abundance: NA
j_gene: TRBJ2-7
d_gene: TRBD1
v_gene: TRBV5-1

CDR3nt: TGTGCCAGCAGCCTCTCCGCACGGGTGGAGCAGTTCTTC
CDR3aa: CASSLSARVEQFF
abundance: few
j_gene: TRBJ2-1
d_gene: NA
v_gene: TRBV27

CDR3nt: TGCAGTGCTAGAGACCTACTAGCGGGAGTTTCCTACGAGCAGTACTTC
CDR3aa: CSARDLLAGVSYEQYF
abundance: NA
j_gene: TRBJ2-7
d_gene: TRBD2
v_gene: TRBV20-1

CDR3nt: TGTGCCAGCAGTTTCATGATCCCCTACGAGCAGTACTTC
CDR3aa: CASSFMIPYEQYF
abundance: NA
j_gene: TRBJ2-7
d_gene: NA
v_gene: TRBV27

CDR3nt: TGCAGTGCAGACCGGGTAGCGGGGGGCCATTCCTACGAGCAGTACTTC
CDR3aa: CSADRVAGGHSYEQYF
abundance: many
j_gene: TRBJ2-7
d_gene: TRBD2
v_gene: TRBV20-1

CDR3nt: TGTGCCAGTAGTATAATTGACAGGGCGGGGGAGCAGTACTTC
CDR3aa: CASSIIDRAGEQYF
abundance: NA
j_gene: TRBJ2-7
d_gene: NA
v_gene: TRBV19

CDR3nt: TGTGCCAGCAGTGAAATAAGGGAACCCCCCTACGAGCAGTACTTC
CDR3aa: CASSEIREPPYEQYF
abundance: few
j_gene: TRBJ2-7
d_gene: NA
v_gene: TRBV25-1

CDR3nt: TGTGCCAGCAGCACACCACTAGCGGGAGGGCCAGATACGCAGTATTTT
CDR3aa: CASSTPLAGGPDTQYF
abundance: few
j_gene: TRBJ2-3
d_gene: TRBD2
v_gene: TRBV9

CDR3nt: TGTGCCAGCAGCGTAGGGGGGGGGCAGTATTACAATGAGCAGTTCTTC
CDR3aa: CASSVGGGQYYNEQFF
abundance: few
j_gene: TRBJ2-1
d_gene: NA
v_gene: TRBV9

CDR3nt: TGTGCCAGCGGGCCCCCCCCGACAACAGATACGCAGTATTTT
CDR3aa: CASGPPPTTDTQYF
abundance: NA
j_gene: TRBJ2-3
d_gene: NA
v_gene: TRBV6-2/TRBV6-3

CDR3nt: TGTGCCAGCAGTCAGGGGGAGGTTTACAATGAGCAGTTCTTC
CDR3aa: CASSQGEVYNEQFF
abundance: few
j_gene: TRBJ2-1
d_gene: NA
v_gene: TRBV2

CDR3nt: TGTGCCAGCAGCTTACCCGGTCAGGGCACTTCACCCCTCCACTTT
CDR3aa: CASSLPGQGTSPLHF
abundance: NA
j_gene: TRBJ1-6
d_gene: NA
v_gene: TRBV11-2

CDR3nt: TGTGCCAGCAGCTTGGCGGGTATTTCCCCTTACGAGCAGTACTTC
CDR3aa: CASSLAGISPYEQYF
abundance: NA
j_gene: TRBJ2-7
d_gene: NA
v_gene: TRBV7-9

CDR3nt: TGTGCCAGCTCACCGGGGACAGGGAAGGGACCTAATGAAAAACTGTTTTTT
CDR3aa: CASSPGTGKGPNEKLFF
abundance: few
j_gene: TRBJ1-4
d_gene: TRBD1
v_gene: TRBV18

CDR3nt: TGCAGCGTTGAAGAATTCTTAACGGGTAGCACAGATACGCAGTATTTT
CDR3aa: CSVEEFLTGSTDTQYF
abundance: many
j_gene: TRBJ2-3
d_gene: NA
v_gene: TRBV29-1

CDR3nt: TGTGCCAGCATGGGCACTAGCGGGAAGAGGGACACCGGGGAGCTGTTTTTT
CDR3aa: CASMGTSGKRDTGELFF
abundance: NA
j_gene: TRBJ2-2
d_gene: TRBD2
v_gene: TRBV27

CDR3nt: TGCGCCAGCAGCCCGCGGGGGGCCGGGGATACGCAGTATTTT
CDR3aa: CASSPRGAGDTQYF
abundance: many
j_gene: TRBJ2-3
d_gene: TRBD2
v_gene: TRBV4-3

CDR3nt: TGTGCCAGCAGCCAAACCTTCTCGGGAAACACCATATATTTT
CDR3aa: CASSQTFSGNTIYF
abundance: many
j_gene: TRBJ1-3
d_gene: NA
v_gene: TRBV7-9

CDR3nt: TGTGCCATCAGTGGAGGACAGACCGTCGCGAACACCGGGGAGCTGTTTTTT
CDR3aa: CAISGGQTVANTGELFF
abundance: many
j_gene: TRBJ2-2
d_gene: NA
v_gene: TRBV10-3